The 3 T cell receptor beta chains listed next were all sequenced from one sample in a study of blood T cell repertoires in COVID-19. Assay used: immunoSEQ multiplex PCR; TCRdb lists only in-frame clones, some missing. The sample includes over 600,000 clones, more than 80% of them seen just once. The sample was peripheral blood. The receptors here all came from a woman between 18 and 30 years old with acute or convalescent COVID-19.

CDR3 sequence reads: CASSLGAATEAFF. The CDR3 bases are TGTGCCAGCAGCCTAGGGGCAGCCACTGAAGCTTTCTTT. The V call is TRBV6-5, the J call TRBJ1-1; tentative D call: TRBD1 (5 bases). The CDR3 sequence is 13 residues long. The germline V gene encodes CDR1 MNHEY and CDR2 SVGAGI. With 6 bases removed from V and 4 bases from J, the gap between germline ends came to 12 bases.

This chain uses TRBV20-1 with TRBJ1-2, with unresolved D. This CDR3 spans 11 amino acids. V lost 0 bases to trimming and J lost 7 bases, with 6 bases between them. Germline V gene data show CDR1 as DFQATT and CDR2 as SNEGSKA (reference sequence). CDR3 nucleotide sequence: TGCAGTGCTAGAGATCGGGGTGGCTACACCTTC. Translating it yields CSARDRGGYTF.

The V and J genes are TRBV11-2 and TRBJ1-1; D is ambiguous. V gave up 3 bases and J gave up 3 bases, with 14 bases separating them. There are 15 residues in the CDR3. In germline, CDR1 is SGHAT, CDR2 FQNNGV. CDR3 sequence reads: CASSFRIDGDTEAFF. The CDR3 DNA is TGTGCCAGCAGCTTCAGGATTGACGGGGACACTGAAGCTTTCTTT.